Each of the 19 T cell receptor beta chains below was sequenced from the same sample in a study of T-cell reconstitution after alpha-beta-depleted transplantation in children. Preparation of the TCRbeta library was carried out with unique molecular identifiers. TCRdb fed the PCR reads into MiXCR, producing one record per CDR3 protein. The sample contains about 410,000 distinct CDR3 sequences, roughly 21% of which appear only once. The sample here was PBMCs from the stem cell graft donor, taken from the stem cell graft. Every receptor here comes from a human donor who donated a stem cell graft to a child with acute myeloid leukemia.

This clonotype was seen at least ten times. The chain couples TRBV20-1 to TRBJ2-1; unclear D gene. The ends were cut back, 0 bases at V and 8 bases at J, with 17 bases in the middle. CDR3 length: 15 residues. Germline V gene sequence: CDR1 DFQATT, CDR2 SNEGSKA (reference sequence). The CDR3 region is CSARDDGPISDEQFF. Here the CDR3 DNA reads TGCAGTGCTAGAGACGACGGTCCCATCTCGGATGAGCAGTTCTTC.

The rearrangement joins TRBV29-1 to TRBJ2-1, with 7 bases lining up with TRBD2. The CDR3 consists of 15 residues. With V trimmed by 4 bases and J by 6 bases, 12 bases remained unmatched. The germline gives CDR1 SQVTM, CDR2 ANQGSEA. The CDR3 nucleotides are TGCAGCGTTGGCCCTCGACTAGCCCATAGCAATGAGCAGTTCTTC. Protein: CSVGPRLAHSNEQFF.

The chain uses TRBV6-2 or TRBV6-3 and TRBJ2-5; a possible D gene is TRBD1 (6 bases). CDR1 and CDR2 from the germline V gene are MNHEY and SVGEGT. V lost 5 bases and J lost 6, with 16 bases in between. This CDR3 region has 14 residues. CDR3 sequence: CASSLQIDRQTQYF. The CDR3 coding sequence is TGTGCCAGCAGTCTACAGATAGACAGGCAGACCCAGTACTTC.

CDR3 sequence (DNA): TGCGCCAGCGGGAGTGAAGAGACCCAGTACTTC. Translating it yields CASGSEETQYF. This chain joins TRBV5-1 and TRBJ2-5, with D possibly TRBD2 on 5 matching bases. Trimming stripped 7 bases from V and 3 bases from J, with 7 bases between. The V gene's germline CDR1 is SGHRS and CDR2 YFSETQ. The CDR3 has 11 amino acids.

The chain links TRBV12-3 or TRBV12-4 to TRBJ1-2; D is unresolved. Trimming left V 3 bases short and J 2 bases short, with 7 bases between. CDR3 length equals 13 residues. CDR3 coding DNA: TGTGCCAGCAGTTTTTTTGAAAACTATGGCTACACCTTC. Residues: CASSFFENYGYTF.

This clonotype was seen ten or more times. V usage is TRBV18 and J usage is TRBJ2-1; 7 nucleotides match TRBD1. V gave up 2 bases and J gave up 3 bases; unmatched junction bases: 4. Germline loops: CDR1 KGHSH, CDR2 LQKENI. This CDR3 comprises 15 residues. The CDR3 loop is CASSPRSGGYNEQFF. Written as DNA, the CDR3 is TGTGCCAGCTCACCAAGGTCAGGGGGCTACAATGAGCAGTTCTTC.

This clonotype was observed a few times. For the CDR3, the DNA is TGCAGTGCTAGAGACCCGACGGGAGATACGCAGTATTTT. Translated, it gives CSARDPTGDTQYF. The chain employs TRBV20-1 and TRBJ2-3, with D unclear. The germline CDR1 and CDR2 sequences are DFQATT and SNEGSKA (reference sequence). The CDR3 extends over 13 amino acids. V lost 0 bases and J lost 5, with 9 bases in between.

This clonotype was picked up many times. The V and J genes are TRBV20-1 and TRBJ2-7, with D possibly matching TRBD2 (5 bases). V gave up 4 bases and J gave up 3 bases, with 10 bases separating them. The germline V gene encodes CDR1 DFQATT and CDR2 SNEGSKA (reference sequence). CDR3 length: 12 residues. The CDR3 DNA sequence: TGCAGTGCTACTGAGGACTTCTACGAGCAGTACTTC. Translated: CSATEDFYEQYF.

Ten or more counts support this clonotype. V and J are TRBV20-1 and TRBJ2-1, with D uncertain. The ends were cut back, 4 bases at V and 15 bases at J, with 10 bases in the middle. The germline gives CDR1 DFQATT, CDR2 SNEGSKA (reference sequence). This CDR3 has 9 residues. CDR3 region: CSANLSRFF. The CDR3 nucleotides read TGCAGTGCTAACCTCTCCCGGTTCTTC.

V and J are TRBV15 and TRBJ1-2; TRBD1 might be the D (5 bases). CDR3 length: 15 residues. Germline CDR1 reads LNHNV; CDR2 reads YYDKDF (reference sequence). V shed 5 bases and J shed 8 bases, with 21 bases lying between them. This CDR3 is CATSGQSGGMGGYTF. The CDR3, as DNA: TGTGCCACCAGCGGTCAGTCTGGGGGGATGGGAGGCTACACCTTC.

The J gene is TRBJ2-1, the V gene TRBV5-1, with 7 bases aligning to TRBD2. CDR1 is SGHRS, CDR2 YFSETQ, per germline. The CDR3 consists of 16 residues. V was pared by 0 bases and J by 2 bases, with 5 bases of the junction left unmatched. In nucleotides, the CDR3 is TGCGCCAGCAGCTTGGGCCTGGGACTACCCTACAATGAGCAGTTCTTC. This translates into CASSLGLGLPYNEQFF. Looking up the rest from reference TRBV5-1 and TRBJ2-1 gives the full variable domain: KAGVTQTPRYLIKTRGQQVTLSCSPISGHRSVSWYQQTPGQGLQFLFEYFSETQRNKGNFPGRFSGRQFSNSRSEMNVSTLELGDSALYLCASSLGLGLPYNEQFFGPGTRLTVL.

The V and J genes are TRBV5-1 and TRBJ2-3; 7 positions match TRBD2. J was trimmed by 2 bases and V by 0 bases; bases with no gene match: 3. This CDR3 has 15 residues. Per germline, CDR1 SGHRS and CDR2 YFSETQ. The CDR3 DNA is TGCGCCAGCAGCTTGGAAGCGGGAACCACAGATACGCAGTATTTT. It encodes CASSLEAGTTDTQYF. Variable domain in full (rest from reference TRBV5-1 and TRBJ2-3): KAGVTQTPRYLIKTRGQQVTLSCSPISGHRSVSWYQQTPGQGLQFLFEYFSETQRNKGNFPGRFSGRQFSNSRSEMNVSTLELGDSALYLCASSLEAGTTDTQYFGPGTRLTVL.

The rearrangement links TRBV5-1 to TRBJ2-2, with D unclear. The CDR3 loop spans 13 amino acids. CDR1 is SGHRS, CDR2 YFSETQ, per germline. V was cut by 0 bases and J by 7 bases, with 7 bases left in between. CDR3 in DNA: TGCGCCAGCAGCTTGGTCGGTGACGGGGAGCTGTTTTTT. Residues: CASSLVGDGELFF.

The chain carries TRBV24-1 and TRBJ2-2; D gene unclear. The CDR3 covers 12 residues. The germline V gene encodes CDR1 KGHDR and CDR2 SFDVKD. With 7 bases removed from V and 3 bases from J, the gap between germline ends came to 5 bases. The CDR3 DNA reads TGTGCCACCAGCCTAGACACCGGGGAGCTGTTTTTT. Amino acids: CATSLDTGELFF.

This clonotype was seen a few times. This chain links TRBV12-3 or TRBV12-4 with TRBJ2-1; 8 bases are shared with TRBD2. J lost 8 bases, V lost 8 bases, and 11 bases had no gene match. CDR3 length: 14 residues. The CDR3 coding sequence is TGTGCCAGCGGAGCGGGAGAGGACGGCTATGAGCAGTTCTTC. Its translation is CASGAGEDGYEQFF.

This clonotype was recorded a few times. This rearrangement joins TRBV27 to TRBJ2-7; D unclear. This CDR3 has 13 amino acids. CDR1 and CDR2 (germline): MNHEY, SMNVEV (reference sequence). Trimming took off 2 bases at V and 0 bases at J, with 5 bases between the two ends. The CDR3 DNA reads TGTGCCAGCAGTTTAATGGCCTCCTACGAGCAGTACTTC. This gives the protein CASSLMASYEQYF.

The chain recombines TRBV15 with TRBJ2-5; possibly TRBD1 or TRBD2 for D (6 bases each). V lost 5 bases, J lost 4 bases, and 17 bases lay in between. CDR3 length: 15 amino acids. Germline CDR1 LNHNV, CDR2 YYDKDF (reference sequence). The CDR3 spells CATSALWGAGETQYF. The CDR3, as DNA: TGTGCCACCAGCGCTCTTTGGGGGGCGGGAGAGACCCAGTACTTC.

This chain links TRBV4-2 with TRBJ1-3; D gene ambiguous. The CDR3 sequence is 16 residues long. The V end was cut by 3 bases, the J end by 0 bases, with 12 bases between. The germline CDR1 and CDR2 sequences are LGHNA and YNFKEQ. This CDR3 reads CASSQGRANSGNTIYF. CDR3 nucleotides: TGTGCCAGCAGCCAGGGTCGGGCTAACTCTGGAAACACCATATATTTT.

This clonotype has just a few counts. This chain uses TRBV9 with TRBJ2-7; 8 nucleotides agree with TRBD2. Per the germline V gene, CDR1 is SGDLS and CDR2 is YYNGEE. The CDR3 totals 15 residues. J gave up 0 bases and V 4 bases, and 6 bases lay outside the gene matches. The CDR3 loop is CASSRAGGPSYEQYF. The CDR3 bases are TGTGCCAGCAGCCGCGCGGGGGGTCCCTCCTACGAGCAGTACTTC.